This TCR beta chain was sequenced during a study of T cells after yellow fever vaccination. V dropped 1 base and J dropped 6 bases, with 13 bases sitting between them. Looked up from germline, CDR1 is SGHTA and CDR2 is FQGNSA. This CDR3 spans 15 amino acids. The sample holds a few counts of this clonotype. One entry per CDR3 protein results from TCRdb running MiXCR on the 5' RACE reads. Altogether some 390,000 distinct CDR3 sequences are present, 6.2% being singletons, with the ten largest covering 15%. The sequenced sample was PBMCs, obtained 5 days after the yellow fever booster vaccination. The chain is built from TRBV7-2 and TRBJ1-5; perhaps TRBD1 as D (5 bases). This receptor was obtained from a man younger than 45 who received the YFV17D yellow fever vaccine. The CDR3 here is CASSLDPGGPQPQHF. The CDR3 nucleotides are TGTGCCAGCAGCTTAGATCCCGGGGGTCCTCAGCCCCAGCATTTT.